The T cell receptor beta chain described here comes from a study of human T cells and chemical hapten exposure (dated by TCRdb to about 2021). At the level of the whole study: For sensitization, 2% DPC in acetone was applied to a roughly 2 cm by roughly 2 cm area of upper inner arm skin. Patients additionally received weekly therapeutic DPC doses to the scalp throughout the roughly 24-week study period. Patch tests used Finn chambers with 0.01% DPC on the upper back, scored after 6 days by International Contact Dermatitis Research Group standards. Alopecia areata with under or over 50% scalp involvement, alopecia totalis and alopecia universalis were represented in the patient cohort, which was mostly female. Libraries were pooled for sequencing, and per-sample TCR yields varied mainly because of small differences in library volumes within the pool. The study tracked peripheral blood TCR repertoire changes in vivo during primary and secondary sensitization to the hapten diphenylcyclopropenone (DPC) in alopecia patients. Blood samples were taken from patients before sensitization (week 0) and at 2, 6 and about 24 weeks after DPC sensitization. Blood for TCR sequencing was provided by twenty-nine alopecia patients at one to four time points (pre-sensitization, 2, 6 and 24 weeks).

The library was produced with RACE. Reads for this sample came from a NextSeq 500. Library preparation attached unique molecular identifiers to individual cDNA molecules for quantitative, reproducible TCR counting. Both TCR alpha and TCR beta chains were sequenced from each blood RNA sample. Processing in the source paper ran as follows. Samples had a median of approximately 93,000 TCRs, with a range from about 20,000 to 690,600. The Decombinator software suite was used to annotate the V, J and CDR3 of the TCR reads. For the PS versus PT1 abundance plots, all samples were subsampled to the same number of TCRs (28,000). TCRs were defined as expanded if absent before sensitization and observed at least eight times at the 2-week time point. TCRdb reprocessing: public reads trimmed at Q25 with fastp, clones called with MiXCR, in-frame beta chains kept. One record per CDR3 amino acid sequence lists the most common genes and DNA. The V and J calls were not made by the authors but by TCRdb's processing. Within this sample are 95,000 to 150,000 distinct CDR3 sequences, with 11% of them counted one time only. The ten largest clones add up to 2% to 2.5% of the sample.

The sample's time point, from its label and the paper: patch test 3, about 24 weeks after DPC sensitization. This specimen's treatment or condition label, interpreted: therapeutic diphenylcyclopropenone sensitization with weekly scalp DPC. At each patch-test visit, blood was drawn before the patch test was applied. Eligible patients were aged 18 to 70, diagnosed with alopecia, deemed suitable for DPC therapy, and excluded if pregnant. Total RNA was isolated from unfractionated whole blood collected in Tempus Blood RNA tubes. General findings and caveats noted by the study authors: Patch test score correlated positively with the number of PT1 expanded TCRs, reaching significance at thresholds 8, 16 and 32 but not at 4. All patients had alopecia, a presumed autoimmune disease, so their immune response might differ from that of healthy individuals. Expanded TCRs formed significantly more large CDR3 similarity clusters than pre-sensitization or healthy control sets, consistent with antigen-driven responses. After repeated subsampling, changes were observed in the strength of the expansion versus patch-test correlation and in the threshold at which the correlation became significant. The number of TCRs above 1 in 1000 frequency did not change with DPC sensitization; there was no evidence of global repertoire structure alterations.

This clonotype turned up a few times. Its antigen is unknown. No much larger clonotype is one base removed from it; base qualities were not supplied. Including cysteine and phenylalanine, the CDR3 has 14 amino acids. This entry keeps only the CDR3 DNA: 42 bases, framed from base 1. CDR1 is given as SGHNT and CDR2 as YYREEE, both from the germline V gene (reference sequence). At the junction V is shortened by 0 bases and J by 6 bases; bases outside the gene matches: 5. The V and J segments used are TRBV5-4 and TRBJ2-7, and 8 junction bases match TRBD2. This material consisted of whole blood, taken in connection with sensitization to the hapten diphenylcyclopropenone (DPC). The source of this sequence is a woman aged 45-59 years with alopecia areata. Some clones in this sample may be carry-over from other donors' samples. The nucleotide sequence is TGTGCCAGCAGCTTGGGGCAGGGGACTAGCGAGCAGTACTTC. Its amino acids are CASSLGQGTSEQYF.